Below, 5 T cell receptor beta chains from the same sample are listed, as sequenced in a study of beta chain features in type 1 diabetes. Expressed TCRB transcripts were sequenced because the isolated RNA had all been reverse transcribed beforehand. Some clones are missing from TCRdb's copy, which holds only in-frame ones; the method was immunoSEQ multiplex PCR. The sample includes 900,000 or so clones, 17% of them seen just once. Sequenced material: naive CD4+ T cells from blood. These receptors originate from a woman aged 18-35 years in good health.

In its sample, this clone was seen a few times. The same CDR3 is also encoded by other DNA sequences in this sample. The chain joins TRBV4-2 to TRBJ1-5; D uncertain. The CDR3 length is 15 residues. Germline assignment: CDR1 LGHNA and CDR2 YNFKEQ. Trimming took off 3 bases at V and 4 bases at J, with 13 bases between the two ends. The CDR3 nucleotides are TGTGCCAGCAGCCAGGGAACGACGGGGAATCAGCCCCAGCATTTT. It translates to CASSQGTTGNQPQHF.

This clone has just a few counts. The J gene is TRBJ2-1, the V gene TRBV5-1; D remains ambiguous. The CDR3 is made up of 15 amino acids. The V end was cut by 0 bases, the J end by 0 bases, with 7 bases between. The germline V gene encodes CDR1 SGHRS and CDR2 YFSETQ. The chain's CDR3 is CASSLELSSYNEQFF. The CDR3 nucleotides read TGCGCCAGCAGCTTGGAACTGAGCTCCTACAATGAGCAGTTCTTC.

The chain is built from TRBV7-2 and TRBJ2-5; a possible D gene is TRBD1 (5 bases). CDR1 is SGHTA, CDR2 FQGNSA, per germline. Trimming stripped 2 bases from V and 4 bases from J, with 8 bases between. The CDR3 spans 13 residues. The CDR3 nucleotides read TGTGCCAGCAGCTTATACAGGTCAGAGACCCAGTACTTC. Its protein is CASSLYRSETQYF.

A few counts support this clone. CDR3 amino acids: CASSPSGNQPQHF. CDR3 bases: TGTGCCAGCAGCCCCTCGGGCAATCAGCCCCAGCATTTT. V and J are TRBV7-2 and TRBJ1-5; no clear D gene. The germline V gene encodes CDR1 SGHTA and CDR2 FQGNSA. The CDR3 is 13 residues long. The V end lost 5 bases, the J end lost 2 bases, and 7 bases lay between the germline ends.

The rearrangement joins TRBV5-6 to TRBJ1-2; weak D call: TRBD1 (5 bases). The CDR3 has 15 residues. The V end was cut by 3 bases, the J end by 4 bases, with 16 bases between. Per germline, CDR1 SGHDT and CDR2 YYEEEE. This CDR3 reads CASSSLWGLSYGYTF. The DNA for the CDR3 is TGTGCCAGCAGCTCCCTTTGGGGCCTCTCCTATGGCTACACCTTC.